Listed here are 14 T cell receptor beta chains from one sample, sequenced in a study of OX40 agonist ivuxolimab in advanced cancers. Libraries were built with the immunoSEQ multiplex PCR assay. Imported from immuneACCESS, the table was reduced by TCRdb to in-frame sequences with V and J called. These copies leave out some clones; in studies compared against another copy, an unresolved V gene accounts for under half, and the cause of the remainder is not known. Present in this sample are about 40,000 clones, around 88% of which were seen just once. Together, the top ten hold around 23% of the sample. This sample comprised CD4+ or CD8+ T cells sorted from blood, obtained in a trial of the OX40 agonist ivuxolimab. These receptors all stem from an adult with an advanced solid tumor such as melanoma, head and neck, liver or kidney cancer.

This chain links TRBV5-1 with TRBJ2-1; tentative D call: TRBD2 (5 bases). Germline values: CDR1 SGHRS, CDR2 YFSETQ. There are 16 residues in the CDR3. V dropped 6 bases and J dropped 0 bases, with 16 bases sitting between them. CDR3 sequence (DNA): TGCGCCAGCACCCCTAAGGACGGGGACTCCTACAATGAGCAGTTCTTC. As protein: CASTPKDGDSYNEQFF.

This chain links TRBV6-1 with TRBJ2-5, with D tentatively TRBD2 (5 bases). From germline, CDR1 is MNHNS and CDR2 SASEGT. The CDR3 spans 15 residues. V was trimmed by 1 base and J by 4 bases, leaving 13 bases between them. CDR3 in amino acids: CASSEDSGGGETQYF. The CDR3 coding sequence is TGTGCCAGCAGTGAAGACAGCGGTGGAGGAGAGACCCAGTACTTC.

The rearrangement links TRBV13 to TRBJ2-7; TRBD2 is a possible D gene (6 bases). The CDR3 is 14 amino acids. Trimming took 7 bases from V and 3 from J, leaving 16 bases between them. Germline CDR1 and CDR2: PRHDT and FYEKMQ (reference sequence). The CDR3 DNA is TGTGCCAGCACTCTTTCCGGGAGAAACTACGAGCAGTACTTC. Protein product: CASTLSGRNYEQYF.

The V gene is TRBV5-1, the J gene TRBJ2-1; TRBD2 aligns across 8 bases. V lost 0 bases and J lost 3; bases outside the gene matches: 5. Germline V gene sequence: CDR1 SGHRS, CDR2 YFSETQ. The CDR3 has 16 residues. CDR3 protein: CASSLDPTSVYNEQFF. The CDR3 DNA reads as TGCGCCAGCAGCTTGGACCCGACTAGCGTCTACAATGAGCAGTTCTTC.

V usage is TRBV4-2 and J usage is TRBJ2-1, with 10 bases lining up with TRBD2. This CDR3 region has 16 residues. V gave up 1 base and J gave up 8 bases; unmatched junction bases: 8. Germline V gene sequence: CDR1 LGHNA, CDR2 YNFKEQ. Here the CDR3 reads CASSQVASGGGDEQFF. The CDR3 coding sequence is TGTGCCAGCAGCCAAGTAGCGAGCGGGGGGGGCGATGAGCAGTTCTTC.

The V gene is TRBV7-6, the J gene TRBJ2-1; 7 positions agree with TRBD2. The length of the CDR3 is 15 residues. The germline CDR1 and CDR2 sequences are SGHVS and FNYEAQ. The trim removed 5 bases at V and 5 bases at J, leaving 9 bases unmatched. The chain's CDR3 is CASSARDYGDNEQFF. CDR3 DNA: TGTGCCAGCAGCGCCCGGGACTACGGAGACAATGAGCAGTTCTTC.

The J gene is TRBJ2-4, the V gene TRBV5-1, with a possible D match to TRBD2 (5 bases). V shed 4 bases and J shed 8 bases, with 16 bases lying between them. The germline V gene encodes CDR1 SGHRS and CDR2 YFSETQ. CDR3 size: 14 residues. The CDR3 reads CASSPDARTDIQYF. In DNA form, the CDR3 reads TGCGCCAGCAGCCCGGACGCCCGGACTGACATTCAGTACTTC.

V is TRBV5-4 and J is TRBJ2-2; a weak D match, TRBD2 (6 bases). CDR1 is SGHNT, CDR2 YYREEE, per germline (reference sequence). This CDR3 is built from 16 residues. V shed 4 bases and J shed 7 bases, with 20 bases lying between them. The CDR3 nucleotides are TGTGCCAGCAGCCCGGGGGAGACAGCTAGGCACGGGGAGCTGTTTTTT. Its protein product is CASSPGETARHGELFF.

This chain connects TRBV28 to TRBJ2-5; D might be TRBD1 (6 bases). Germline assignment: CDR1 MDHEN and CDR2 SYDVKM. The CDR3 is made up of 15 amino acids. The germline V and J ends were trimmed by 6 bases and 1 base, with 15 bases remaining between them. The CDR3: CASSPQGDSQETQYF. The CDR3 nucleotides read TGTGCCAGCAGCCCACAGGGCGATAGCCAAGAGACCCAGTACTTC.

The V call is TRBV7-9, the J call TRBJ2-2; no clear D. Trimming shortened V by 0 bases and J by 4 bases, and 0 bases separated the two germline ends. This CDR3 is 12 amino acids long. Looked up from germline, CDR1 is SEHNR and CDR2 is FQNEAQ (reference sequence). CDR3 DNA sequence: TGTGCCAGCAGCTTAGCCACCGGGGAGCTGTTTTTT. The encoded protein is CASSLATGELFF.

The CDR3 bases are TGTGCCAGCAGCGCACCTAACACGGAAGAGACCCAGTACTTC. Residues: CASSAPNTEETQYF. The V and J genes are TRBV9 and TRBJ2-5, with unresolved D. Deletions cut 3 bases from V and 3 bases from J, with 12 bases between. The CDR3 has 14 residues. Germline CDR1 is SGDLS and CDR2 is YYNGEE.

This chain connects TRBV5-1 to TRBJ2-1, with D possibly called TRBD1 or TRBD2 (5 bases each). Germline V gene sequence: CDR1 SGHRS, CDR2 YFSETQ. Trimming pared 4 bases from V and 1 base from J, leaving 12 bases between. CDR3 length: 15 amino acids. The CDR3 nucleotides are TGCGCCAGCAGCACCCGGGACGGTTCCTACAATGAGCAGTTCTTC. Protein: CASSTRDGSYNEQFF.

V is TRBV2 and J is TRBJ2-7; perhaps TRBD1 as D (6 bases). CDR1 and CDR2 (germline): SNHLY, FYNNEI. The CDR3 is 13 amino acids. Trimming took 3 bases from V and 3 from J, leaving 9 bases between them. As DNA, the CDR3 is TGTGCCAGCAGTGATTGGGACAACTACGAGCAGTACTTC. Translation gives CASSDWDNYEQYF.

The J gene is TRBJ2-5, the V gene TRBV29-1; D not resolved. Deletions cut 6 bases from V and 0 bases from J, with 14 bases between. Per the germline V gene, CDR1 is SQVTM and CDR2 is ANQGSEA. CDR3 length: 14 residues. CDR3 region: CSVLVALYQETQYF. CDR3 sequence (DNA): TGCAGCGTCTTGGTTGCCTTGTACCAAGAGACCCAGTACTTC.